One sample yielded the 17 T cell receptor beta chains listed below, sequenced in a study of blood T cell repertoires in COVID-19. Some clones are missing from TCRdb's copy, which holds only in-frame ones; the method was immunoSEQ multiplex PCR. The sample carries more than 250,000 clones, roughly nine tenths recorded once. The sample was PBMCs or T cells enriched from blood (not recorded which). These receptors all come from a woman aged 40 to 49 who had recovered from COVID-19.

V is TRBV28 and J is TRBJ2-2; D ambiguous. The V end was cut by 4 bases, the J end by 8 bases, with 17 bases between. The CDR3 has 15 residues. Germline CDR1 reads MDHEN; CDR2 reads SYDVKM. The CDR3 here is CASSSLVPQRGELFF. Written as DNA, the CDR3 is TGTGCCAGCAGTTCCCTTGTACCTCAACGGGGGGAGCTGTTTTTT. Using reference TRBV28 and TRBJ2-2 for the parts outside the CDR3, the full variable domain is DVKVTQSSRYLVKRTGEKVFLECVQDMDHENMFWYRQDPGLGLRLIYFSYDVKMKEKGDIPEGYSVSREKKERFSLILESASTNQTSMYLCASSSLVPQRGELFFGEGSRLTVL.

The J gene is TRBJ1-4, the V gene TRBV20-1; a possible D gene is TRBD1 (6 bases). Germline CDR1 and CDR2: DFQATT and SNEGSKA (reference sequence). The ends were cut back, 3 bases at V and 4 bases at J, with 9 bases in the middle. The CDR3 runs to 13 residues. The CDR3 reads CSASEGGNEKLFF. The CDR3 DNA sequence: TGCAGTGCTAGTGAGGGGGGTAATGAAAAACTGTTTTTT.

The chain uses TRBV21-1 and TRBJ2-7; TRBD2, the table's D call, was not compared with the DNA. TRBV21-1 is annotated as a pseudogene. The CDR3 spans 18 residues. DNA of the CDR3: TGTGCCAGCAGCAAAGAGGGCCCCGGACTACCGACGTCCTACGAGCAGTACTTC. Amino acids: CASSKEGPGLPTSYEQYF.

This clone is a singleton in its sample. This chain links TRBV24-1 with TRBJ2-7, with 13 positions matching TRBD2. The CDR3 totals 16 residues. J was trimmed by 4 bases and V by 4 bases; bases with no gene match: 6. Germline V gene data show CDR1 as KGHDR and CDR2 as SFDVKD. CDR3 nucleotides: TGTGCCACCAGTGAACCCGGGACTAGCGGGAAATACGAGCAGTACTTC. Protein sequence: CATSEPGTSGKYEQYF.

The chain employs TRBV4-3 and TRBJ2-1; maybe TRBD2 (6 bases). V lost 0 bases to trimming and J lost 7 bases, with 16 bases between them. Germline-derived CDR1 and CDR2 are LGHNA and YSLEER. The CDR3 consists of 16 residues. CDR3 in amino acids: CASSQEAGRSGNEQFF. In DNA, the CDR3 is TGCGCCAGCAGCCAAGAGGCGGGACGAAGCGGGAATGAGCAGTTCTTC.

The gene calls are TRBV5-1 and TRBJ2-1; TRBD2 matches at 15 bases. This CDR3 has 17 amino acids. V shed 2 bases and J 3 bases; nucleotides not matched to a gene: 3. Germline V CDR1 and CDR2: SGHRS, YFSETQ. The CDR3 DNA reads TGCGCCAGCAGCTTCGGACTAGCGGGGGGGTTCTACAATGAGCAGTTCTTC. Translated, it gives CASSFGLAGGFYNEQFF.

V usage is TRBV5-1 and J usage is TRBJ1-5, with D possibly being TRBD1 (6 bases). V was clipped by 0 bases and J by 7 bases, with 11 bases between them. Germline V gene data show CDR1 as SGHRS and CDR2 as YFSETQ. CDR3 length equals 14 residues. The CDR3 sequence is CASSLVSGDQPQHF. The CDR3 coding sequence is TGCGCCAGCAGCTTGGTTTCAGGGGACCAGCCCCAGCATTTT. Drawing the rest from reference TRBV5-1 and TRBJ1-5, the complete variable domain is KAGVTQTPRYLIKTRGQQVTLSCSPISGHRSVSWYQQTPGQGLQFLFEYFSETQRNKGNFPGRFSGRQFSNSRSEMNVSTLELGDSALYLCASSLVSGDQPQHFGDGTRLSIL.

This chain uses TRBV28 with TRBJ2-5; tentatively, D is TRBD1 (5 bases). Trimming removed 6 bases at V and 1 base at J, with 12 bases between. This CDR3 contains 14 residues. Germline V lookup: CDR1 MDHEN, CDR2 SYDVKM. Here the CDR3 reads CASRTGGSQETQYF. CDR3 coding DNA: TGTGCCAGCAGAACAGGCGGTTCCCAAGAGACCCAGTACTTC.

V and J are TRBV10-3 and TRBJ1-6; D may be TRBD1 (6 bases). Germline assignment: CDR1 ENHRY and CDR2 SYGVKD. V dropped 4 bases and J dropped 0 bases, with 10 bases sitting between them. This CDR3 comprises 16 residues. The DNA of the CDR3 is TGTGCCATCAGTGGACAGGCCCCCTCCTATAATTCACCCCTCCACTTT. It specifies CAISGQAPSYNSPLHF.

The chain is built from TRBV10-3 and TRBJ1-2; 8 nucleotides align to TRBD1. CDR1 is ENHRY, CDR2 SYGVKD, per germline. Trimming cost V 10 bases and J 3 bases; bases outside gene matches: 13. CDR3 length: 15 amino acids. The CDR3 loop reads CATQGQGAKDYGYTF. DNA for the CDR3: TGTGCCACCCAAGGCCAGGGGGCAAAGGACTATGGCTACACCTTC.

This clone was recorded only once. V and J are TRBV27 and TRBJ2-7; D may be TRBD2 (5 bases). The germline V gene has CDR1 MNHEY and CDR2 SMNVEV (reference sequence). The length of the CDR3 is 19 residues. Trimming left V 0 bases short and J 2 bases short, with 23 bases between. CDR3 in amino acids: CASSLSRPFIGERPYEQYF. The CDR3 nucleotides read TGTGCCAGCAGTTTATCACGCCCCTTCATTGGGGAGAGACCCTACGAGCAGTACTTC.

This clone was recorded once. The chain is built from TRBV15 and TRBJ2-7; 7 bases agree with TRBD1. This CDR3 has 12 residues. The V and J ends lost 1 base and 6 bases, in that order; junction bases with no gene match: 0. Germline lookup yields CDR1 LNHNV and CDR2 YYDKDF (reference sequence). The CDR3 spells CATSRGQGEQYF. The CDR3 DNA sequence: TGTGCCACCAGCAGAGGACAGGGCGAGCAGTACTTC.

The rearrangement joins TRBV19 to TRBJ2-7, with D possibly being TRBD1 (6 bases). CDR1 is LNHDA, CDR2 SQIVND, per germline (reference sequence). The CDR3 length is 13 residues. Trimming took off 5 bases at V and 2 bases at J, with 10 bases between the two ends. The CDR3 sequence is CASSETGPYEQYF. DNA of the CDR3: TGTGCCAGTAGTGAGACAGGCCCCTACGAGCAGTACTTC.

The chain has TRBV30 and TRBJ1-5; D gene unclear. The V end lost 2 bases, the J end lost 2 bases, and 13 bases lay between the germline ends. Germline assignment: CDR1 GTSNPN and CDR2 SVGIG (reference sequence). This CDR3 has 15 residues. CDR3 DNA: TGTGCCTGGAGTCTACCGTCCGGGGGCAATCAGCCCCAGCATTTT. Protein sequence: CAWSLPSGGNQPQHF.

The genes are TRBV19 and TRBJ1-3; D call uncertain. Germline V gives CDR1 LNHDA, CDR2 SQIVND (reference sequence). Trimming took 5 bases from V and 1 from J, leaving 9 bases between them. This CDR3 is 14 amino acids long. The CDR3 coding sequence is TGTGCCAGTAGTGGACTGCGTTCTGGAAACACCATATATTTT. This gives the protein CASSGLRSGNTIYF.

The chain employs TRBV11-1 and TRBJ1-4; TRBD1 might be the D (5 bases). V was cut by 5 bases and J by 8 bases, with 12 bases left in between. CDR1 is SGHAT, CDR2 FQDESV, per germline (reference sequence). This CDR3 has 13 amino acids. DNA for the CDR3: TGTGCCAGCAGCCAGCCCGACAGCGAAAAACTGTTTTTT. It is translated as CASSQPDSEKLFF.

The gene calls are TRBV7-3 and TRBJ2-1; 8 bases fit TRBD2. Per germline, CDR1 SGHTA and CDR2 FQGTGA. CDR3 size: 14 residues. With 2 bases clipped from V and 9 bases from J, the junction kept 6 bases outside the gene matches. This chain's CDR3 is CASSLFGGDGEQFF. The CDR3 DNA reads TGTGCCAGCAGCTTATTCGGGGGGGACGGTGAGCAGTTCTTC.